A single T cell receptor (beta chain) is shown here with its context. In the original workflow: Estimation of nucleated cell counts relied on the amplification of reference gene primers. Profiling relied on immunoSEQ multiplex PCR, and the TCRdb table lists in-frame clones only, not all of them. The V and J calls and clone size are taken from that table; D and trimming were inferred from the DNA. The sample lists tens of thousands of clones, around 88% seen once, with 7.5% to 9.5% in the top ten. Trimming took 4 bases from V and 5 from J, leaving 6 bases between them. The CDR3 loop spans 12 amino acids. The sample belongs to a study of blood T cell repertoires in COVID-19.

The sequence came from a woman between 65 and 79 years old with acute or convalescent COVID-19. The material sequenced was peripheral blood. The rearrangement joins TRBV23-1 to TRBJ1-5; D unresolved. TRBV23-1 is known as an ORF, though its function is uncertain. In DNA form, the CDR3 reads TGCGCCAGCAGTCTGGGCGATCAGCCCCAGCATTTT. Its protein product is CASSLGDQPQHF.